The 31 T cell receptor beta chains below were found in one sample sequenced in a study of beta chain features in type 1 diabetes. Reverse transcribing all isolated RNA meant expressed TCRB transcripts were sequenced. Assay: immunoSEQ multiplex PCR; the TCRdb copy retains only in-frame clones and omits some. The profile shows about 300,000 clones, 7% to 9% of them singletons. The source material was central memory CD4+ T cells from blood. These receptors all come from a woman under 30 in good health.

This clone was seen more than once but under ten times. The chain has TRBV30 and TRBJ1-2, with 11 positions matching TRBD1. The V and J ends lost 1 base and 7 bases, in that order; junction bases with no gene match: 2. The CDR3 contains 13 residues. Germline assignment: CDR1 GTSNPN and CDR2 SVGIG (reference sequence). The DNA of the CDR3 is TGTGCCTGGAGTGGGACAGGGGGCTTTGGCTACACCTTC. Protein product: CAWSGTGGFGYTF.

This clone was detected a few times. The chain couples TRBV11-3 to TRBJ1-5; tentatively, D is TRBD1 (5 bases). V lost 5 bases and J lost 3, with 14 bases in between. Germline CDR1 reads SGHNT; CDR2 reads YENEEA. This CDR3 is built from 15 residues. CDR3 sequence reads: CASSRGAANNQPQHF. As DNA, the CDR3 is TGTGCCAGCAGCCGAGGGGCAGCAAACAATCAGCCCCAGCATTTT.

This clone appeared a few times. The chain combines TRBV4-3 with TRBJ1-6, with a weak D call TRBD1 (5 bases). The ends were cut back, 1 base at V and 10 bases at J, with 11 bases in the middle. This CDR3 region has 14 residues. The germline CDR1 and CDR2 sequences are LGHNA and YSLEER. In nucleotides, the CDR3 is TGCGCCAGCAGCCAAGCCCAGGGAGACTCACCCCTCCACTTT. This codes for CASSQAQGDSPLHF.

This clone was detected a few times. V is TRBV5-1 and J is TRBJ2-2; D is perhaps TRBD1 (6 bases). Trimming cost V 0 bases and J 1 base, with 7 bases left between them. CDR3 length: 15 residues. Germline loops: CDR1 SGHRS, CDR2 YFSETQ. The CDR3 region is CASSLEQGNTGELFF. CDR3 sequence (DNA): TGCGCCAGCAGCTTGGAACAGGGGAACACCGGGGAGCTGTTTTTT.

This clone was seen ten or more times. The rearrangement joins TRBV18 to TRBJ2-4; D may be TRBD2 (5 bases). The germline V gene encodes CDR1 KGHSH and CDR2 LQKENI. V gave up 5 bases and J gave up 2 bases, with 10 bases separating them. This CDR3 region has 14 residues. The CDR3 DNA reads TGTGCCAGCTCAGCCGGCGGGTCCAAAAACATTCAGTACTTC. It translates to CASSAGGSKNIQYF.

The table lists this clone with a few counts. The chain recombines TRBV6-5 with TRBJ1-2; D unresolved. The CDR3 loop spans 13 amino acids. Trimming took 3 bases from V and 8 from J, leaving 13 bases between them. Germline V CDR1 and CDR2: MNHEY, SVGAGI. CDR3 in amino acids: CASSYQLGSGYTF. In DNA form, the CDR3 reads TGTGCCAGCAGTTATCAGTTGGGTTCGGGCTACACCTTC.

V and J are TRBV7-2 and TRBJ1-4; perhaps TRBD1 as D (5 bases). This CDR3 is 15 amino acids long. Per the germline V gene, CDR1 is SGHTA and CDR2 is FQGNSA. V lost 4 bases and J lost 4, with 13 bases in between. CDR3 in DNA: TGTGCCAGCAGCTCCCAGGGTGCCCTTAATGAAAAACTGTTTTTT. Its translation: CASSSQGALNEKLFF.

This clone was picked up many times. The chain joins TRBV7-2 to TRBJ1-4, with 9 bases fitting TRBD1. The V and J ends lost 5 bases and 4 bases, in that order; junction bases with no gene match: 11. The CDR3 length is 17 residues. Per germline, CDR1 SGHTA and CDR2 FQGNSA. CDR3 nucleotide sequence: TGTGCCAGCAGCCGACGGTCTACGGGACAGGGTAATGAAAAACTGTTTTTT. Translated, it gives CASSRRSTGQGNEKLFF.

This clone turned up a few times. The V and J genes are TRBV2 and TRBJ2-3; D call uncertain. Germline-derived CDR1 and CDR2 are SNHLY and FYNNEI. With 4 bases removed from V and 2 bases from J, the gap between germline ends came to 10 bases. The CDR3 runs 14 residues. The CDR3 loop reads CASSGNMNTDTQYF. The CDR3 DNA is TGTGCCAGCAGTGGGAATATGAACACAGATACGCAGTATTTT.

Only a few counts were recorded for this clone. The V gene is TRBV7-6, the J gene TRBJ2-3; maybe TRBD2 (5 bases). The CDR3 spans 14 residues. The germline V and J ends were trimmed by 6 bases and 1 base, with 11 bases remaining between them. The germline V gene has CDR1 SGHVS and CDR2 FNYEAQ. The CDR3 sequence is CASSLVRGTDTQYF. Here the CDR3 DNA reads TGTGCCAGCAGTTTGGTGAGGGGCACAGATACGCAGTATTTT.

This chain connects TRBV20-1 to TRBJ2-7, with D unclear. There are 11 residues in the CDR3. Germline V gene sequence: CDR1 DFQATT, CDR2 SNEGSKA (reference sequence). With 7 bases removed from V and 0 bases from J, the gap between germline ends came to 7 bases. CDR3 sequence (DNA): TGCAGTGTTAGGAGCTCCTACGAGCAGTACGTC. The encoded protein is CSVRSSYEQYV.

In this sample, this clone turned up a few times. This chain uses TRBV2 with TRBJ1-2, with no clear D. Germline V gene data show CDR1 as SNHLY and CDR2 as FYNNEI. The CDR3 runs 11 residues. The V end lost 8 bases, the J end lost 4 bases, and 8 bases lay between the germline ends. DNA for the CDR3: TGTGCCAGCGTACAGATCTATGGCTACACCTTC. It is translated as CASVQIYGYTF.

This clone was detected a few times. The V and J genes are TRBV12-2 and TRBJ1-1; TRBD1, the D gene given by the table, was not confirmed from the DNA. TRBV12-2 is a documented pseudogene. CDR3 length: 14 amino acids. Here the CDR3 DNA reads TGTGCAAGTCGCTGCGGACAGGGGGAAACTGAAGCTTTCTTT. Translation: CASRCGQGETEAFF.

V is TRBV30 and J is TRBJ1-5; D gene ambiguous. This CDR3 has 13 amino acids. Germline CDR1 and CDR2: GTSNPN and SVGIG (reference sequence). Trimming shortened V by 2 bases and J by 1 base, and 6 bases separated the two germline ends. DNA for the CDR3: TGTGCCTGGAGTCCTGACAGCAATCAGCCCCAGCATTTT. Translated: CAWSPDSNQPQHF. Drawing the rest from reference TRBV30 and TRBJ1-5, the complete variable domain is SQTIHQWPATLVQPVGSPLSLECTVEGTSNPNLYWYRQAAGRGLQLLFYSVGIGQISSEVPQNLSASRPQDRQFILSSKKLLLSDSGFYLCAWSPDSNQPQHFGDGTRLSIL.

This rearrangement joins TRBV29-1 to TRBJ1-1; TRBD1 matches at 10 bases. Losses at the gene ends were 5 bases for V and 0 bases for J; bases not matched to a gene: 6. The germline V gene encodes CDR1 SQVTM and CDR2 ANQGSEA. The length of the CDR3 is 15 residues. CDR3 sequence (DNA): TGCAGCGTTTTCGACAGGGGGCGCATGAACACTGAAGCTTTCTTT. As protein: CSVFDRGRMNTEAFF.

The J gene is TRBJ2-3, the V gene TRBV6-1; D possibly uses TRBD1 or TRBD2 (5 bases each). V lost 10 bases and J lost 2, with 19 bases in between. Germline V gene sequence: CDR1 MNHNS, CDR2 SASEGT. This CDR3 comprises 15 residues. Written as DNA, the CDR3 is TGTGCCAACCCTCGGGGCCGTCGGGCCACAGATACGCAGTATTTT. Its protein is CANPRGRRATDTQYF.

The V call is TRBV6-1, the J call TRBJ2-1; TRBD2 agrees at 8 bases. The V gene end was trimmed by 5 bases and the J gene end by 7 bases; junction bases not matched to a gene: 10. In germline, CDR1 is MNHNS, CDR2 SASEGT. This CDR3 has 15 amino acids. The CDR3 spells CASSISGSGSNEQFF. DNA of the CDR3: TGTGCCAGCAGTATAAGCGGGAGCGGTAGTAATGAGCAGTTCTTC.

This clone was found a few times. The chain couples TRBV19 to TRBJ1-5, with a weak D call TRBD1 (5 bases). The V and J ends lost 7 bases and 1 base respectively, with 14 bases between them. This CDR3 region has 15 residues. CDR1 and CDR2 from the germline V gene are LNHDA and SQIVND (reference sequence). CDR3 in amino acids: CASNPGGRSNQPQHF. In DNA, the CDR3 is TGTGCCAGTAACCCCGGGGGTCGAAGCAATCAGCCCCAGCATTTT.

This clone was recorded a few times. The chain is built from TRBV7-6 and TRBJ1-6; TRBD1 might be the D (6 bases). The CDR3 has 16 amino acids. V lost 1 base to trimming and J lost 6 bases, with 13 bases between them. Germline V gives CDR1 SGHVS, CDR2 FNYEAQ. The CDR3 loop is CASSLVGGAGNSPLHF. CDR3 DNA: TGTGCCAGCAGCTTAGTGGGGGGCGCGGGTAATTCACCCCTCCACTTT.

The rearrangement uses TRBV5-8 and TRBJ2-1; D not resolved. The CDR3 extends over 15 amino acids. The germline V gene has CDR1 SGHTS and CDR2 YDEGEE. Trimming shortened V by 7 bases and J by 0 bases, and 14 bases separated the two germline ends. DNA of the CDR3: TGTGCCAGCTGTAAGGGCCGGAGCTCCTACAATGAGCAGTTCTTC. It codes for CASCKGRSSYNEQFF. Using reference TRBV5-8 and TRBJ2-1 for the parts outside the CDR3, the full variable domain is EAGVTQSPTHLIKTRGQQATLRCSPISGHTSVYWYQQALGLGLQFLLWYDEGEERNRGNFPPRFSGRQFPNYSSELNVNALELEDSALYLCASCKGRSSYNEQFFGPGTRLTVL.

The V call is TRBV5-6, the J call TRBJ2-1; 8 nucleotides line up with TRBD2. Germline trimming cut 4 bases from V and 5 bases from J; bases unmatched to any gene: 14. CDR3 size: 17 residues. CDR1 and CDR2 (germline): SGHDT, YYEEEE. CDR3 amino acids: CASSLRARTSGHNEQFF. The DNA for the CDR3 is TGTGCCAGCAGCCTCCGGGCCCGTACTAGCGGACACAATGAGCAGTTCTTC. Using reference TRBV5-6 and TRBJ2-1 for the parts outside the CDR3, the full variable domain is DAGVTQSPTHLIKTRGQQVTLRCSPKSGHDTVSWYQQALGQGPQFIFQYYEEEERQRGNFPDRFSGHQFPNYSSELNVNALLLGDSALYLCASSLRARTSGHNEQFFGPGTRLTVL.

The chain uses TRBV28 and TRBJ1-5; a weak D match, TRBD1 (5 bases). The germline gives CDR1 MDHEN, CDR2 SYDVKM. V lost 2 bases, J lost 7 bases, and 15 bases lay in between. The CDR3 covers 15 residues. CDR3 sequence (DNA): TGTGCCAGCAGTTTAATAGCCAGGGAAGGCCAGCCCCAGCATTTT. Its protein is CASSLIAREGQPQHF.

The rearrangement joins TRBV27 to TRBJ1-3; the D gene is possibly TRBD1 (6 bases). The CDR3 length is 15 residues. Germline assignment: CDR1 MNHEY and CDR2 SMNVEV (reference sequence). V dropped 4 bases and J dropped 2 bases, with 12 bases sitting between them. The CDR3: CASSSGTTPGNTIYF. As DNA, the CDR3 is TGTGCCAGCAGTTCCGGGACAACTCCTGGAAACACCATATATTTT.

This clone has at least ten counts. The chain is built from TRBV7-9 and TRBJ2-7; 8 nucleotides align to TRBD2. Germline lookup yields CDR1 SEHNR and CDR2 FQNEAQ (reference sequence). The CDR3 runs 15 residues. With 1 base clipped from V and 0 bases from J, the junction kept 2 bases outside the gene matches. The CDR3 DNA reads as TGTGCCAGCAGCTTAGTAAGCGGGAGCTCCTACGAGCAGTACTTC. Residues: CASSLVSGSSYEQYF. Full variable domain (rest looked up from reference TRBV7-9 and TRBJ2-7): DTGVSQNPRHKITKRGQNVTFRCDPISEHNRLYWYRQTLGQGPEFLTYFQNEAQLEKSRLLSDRFSAERPKGSFSTLEIQRTEQGDSAMYLCASSLVSGSSYEQYFGPGTRLTVT.

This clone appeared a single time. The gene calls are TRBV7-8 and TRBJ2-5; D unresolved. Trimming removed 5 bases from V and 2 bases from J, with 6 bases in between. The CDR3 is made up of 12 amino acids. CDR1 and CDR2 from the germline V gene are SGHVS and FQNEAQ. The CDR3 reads CASSRIQETQYF. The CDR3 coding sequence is TGTGCCAGCAGCCGGATTCAAGAGACCCAGTACTTC.

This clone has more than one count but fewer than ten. The CDR3 coding sequence is TGTGCCAGTAGATGGCAGGACCAGCCCCAGCATTTT. Amino acids: CASRWQDQPQHF. V gene TRBV19 combines with J gene TRBJ1-5; D is unresolved. CDR3 length: 12 residues. V dropped 6 bases and J dropped 7 bases, with 10 bases sitting between them. Germline V gives CDR1 LNHDA, CDR2 SQIVND (reference sequence).

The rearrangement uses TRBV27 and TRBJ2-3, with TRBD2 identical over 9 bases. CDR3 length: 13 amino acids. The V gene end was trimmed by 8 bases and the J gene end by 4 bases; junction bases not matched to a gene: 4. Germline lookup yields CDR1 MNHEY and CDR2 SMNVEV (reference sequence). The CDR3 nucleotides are TGTGCCAGCCGGCGGGAGGGCCCAGATACGCAGTATTTT. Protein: CASRREGPDTQYF.

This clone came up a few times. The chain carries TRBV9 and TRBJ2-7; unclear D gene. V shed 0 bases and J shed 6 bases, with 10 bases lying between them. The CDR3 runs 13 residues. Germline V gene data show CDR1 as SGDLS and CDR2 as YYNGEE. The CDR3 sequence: CASSVDWTGEQYF. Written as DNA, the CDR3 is TGTGCCAGCAGCGTAGATTGGACCGGCGAGCAGTACTTC.

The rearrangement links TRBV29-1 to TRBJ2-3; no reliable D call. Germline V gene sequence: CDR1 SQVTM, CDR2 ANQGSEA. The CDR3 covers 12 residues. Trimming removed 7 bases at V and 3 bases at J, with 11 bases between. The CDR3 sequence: CSAHGRTDTQYF. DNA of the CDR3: TGCAGCGCGCACGGCCGAACAGATACGCAGTATTTT.

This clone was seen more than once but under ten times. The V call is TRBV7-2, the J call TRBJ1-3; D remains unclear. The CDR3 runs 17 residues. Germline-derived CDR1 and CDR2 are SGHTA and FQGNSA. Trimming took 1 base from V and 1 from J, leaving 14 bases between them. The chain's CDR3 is CASSLDAIPRSGNTIYF. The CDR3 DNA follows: TGTGCCAGCAGCTTAGACGCCATACCCCGATCTGGAAACACCATATATTTT.

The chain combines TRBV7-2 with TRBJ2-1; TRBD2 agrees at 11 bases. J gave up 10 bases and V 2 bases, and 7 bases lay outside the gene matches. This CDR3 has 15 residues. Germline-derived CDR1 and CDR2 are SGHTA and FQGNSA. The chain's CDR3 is CASSLSLAGGNEQFF. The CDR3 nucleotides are TGTGCCAGCAGCTTAAGTCTAGCGGGAGGCAACGAGCAGTTCTTC.